A single T cell receptor beta chain is shown here with its context. Trimming stripped 8 bases from V and 7 bases from J, with 8 bases between. Germline CDR1 is LGHDT and CDR2 is YNNKEL (reference sequence). The CDR3 consists of 11 residues. The sample belongs to a study of T-cell memory formation after mild COVID-19. MiXCR was run by TCRdb on the 5' RACE reads, yielding one entry per CDR3 protein. The sample holds about 500,000 distinct CDR3 sequences, about a fifth seen once. The sample consisted of PBMCs or a T cell subset sorted from them (not recorded which). This chain connects TRBV3-1 to TRBJ2-2, with no clear D. This TCR was recovered from an adult woman who had mild COVID-19 (a few samples of this study predate the infection). Cell type and time point are not known. As DNA, the CDR3 is TGTGCCAGCGTTGGGTTCGGGGAGCTGTTTTTT. It yields the protein CASVGFGELFF.